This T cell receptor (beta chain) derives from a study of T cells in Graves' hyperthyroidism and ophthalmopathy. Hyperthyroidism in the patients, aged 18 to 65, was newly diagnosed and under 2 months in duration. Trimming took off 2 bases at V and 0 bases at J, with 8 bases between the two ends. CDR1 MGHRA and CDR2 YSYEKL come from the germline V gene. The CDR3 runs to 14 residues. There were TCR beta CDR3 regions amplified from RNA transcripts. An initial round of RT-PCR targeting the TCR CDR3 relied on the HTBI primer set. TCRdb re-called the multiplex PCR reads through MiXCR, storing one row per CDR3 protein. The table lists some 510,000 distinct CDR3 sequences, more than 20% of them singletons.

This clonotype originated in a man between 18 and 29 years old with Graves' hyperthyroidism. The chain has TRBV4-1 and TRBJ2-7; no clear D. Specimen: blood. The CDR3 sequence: CASSQQSSSYEQYF. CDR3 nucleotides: TGCGCCAGCAGCCAACAGTCGAGCTCCTACGAGCAGTACTTC.